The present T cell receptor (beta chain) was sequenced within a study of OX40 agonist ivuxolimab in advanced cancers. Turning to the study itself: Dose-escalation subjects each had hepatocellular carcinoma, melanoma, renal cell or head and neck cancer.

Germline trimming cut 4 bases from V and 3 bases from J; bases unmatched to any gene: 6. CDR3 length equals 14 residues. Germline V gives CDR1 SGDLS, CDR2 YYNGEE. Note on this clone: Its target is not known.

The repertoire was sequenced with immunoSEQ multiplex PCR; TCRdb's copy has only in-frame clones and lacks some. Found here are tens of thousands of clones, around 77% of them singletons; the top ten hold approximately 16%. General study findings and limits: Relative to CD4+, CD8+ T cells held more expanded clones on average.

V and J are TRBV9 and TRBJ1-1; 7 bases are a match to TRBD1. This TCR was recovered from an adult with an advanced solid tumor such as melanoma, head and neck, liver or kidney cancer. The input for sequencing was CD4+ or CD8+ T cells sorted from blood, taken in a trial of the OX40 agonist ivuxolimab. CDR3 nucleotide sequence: TGTGCCAGCAGCACAGGGGAGGTGGACACTGAAGCTTTCTTT. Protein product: CASSTGEVDTEAFF.